This T cell receptor (beta chain) was obtained from a study of T cells in Graves' hyperthyroidism and ophthalmopathy. Amplification yielded TCR beta CDR3 regions, with RNA transcripts as the source. HTBI primers drove first-round RT-PCR of the TCR CDR3. Using its own MiXCR run on the multiplex PCR reads, TCRdb lists one record per CDR3 protein. The data show some 720,000 distinct CDR3 sequences, 16% seen once. CDR3 length: 15 residues. CDR1 and CDR2 from the germline V gene are LGHNA and YSLEER. V was clipped by 0 bases and J by 8 bases, with 14 bases between them. This chain links TRBV4-3 with TRBJ2-1; D might be TRBD1 (6 bases). The TCR sequence derives from a man aged 18 to 29 with Graves' hyperthyroidism. Sequences were obtained from blood. Here the CDR3 DNA reads TGCGCCAGCAGCCAAGATCGTTGGGGGCGGGATGAGCAGTTCTTC. Amino acid sequence: CASSQDRWGRDEQFF.